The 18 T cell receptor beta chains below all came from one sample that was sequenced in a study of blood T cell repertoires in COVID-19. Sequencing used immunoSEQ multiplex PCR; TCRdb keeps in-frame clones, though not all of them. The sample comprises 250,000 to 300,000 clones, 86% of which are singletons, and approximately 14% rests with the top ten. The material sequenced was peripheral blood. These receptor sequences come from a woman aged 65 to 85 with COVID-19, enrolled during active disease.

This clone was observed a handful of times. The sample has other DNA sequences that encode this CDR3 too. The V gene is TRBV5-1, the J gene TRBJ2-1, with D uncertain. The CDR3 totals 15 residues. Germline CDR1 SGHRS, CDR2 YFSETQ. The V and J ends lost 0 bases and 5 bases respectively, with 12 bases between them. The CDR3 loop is CASSLAPGGNNEQFF. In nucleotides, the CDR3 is TGCGCCAGCAGCTTGGCGCCCGGCGGAAACAATGAGCAGTTCTTC. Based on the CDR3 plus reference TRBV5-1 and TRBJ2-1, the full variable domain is KAGVTQTPRYLIKTRGQQVTLSCSPISGHRSVSWYQQTPGQGLQFLFEYFSETQRNKGNFPGRFSGRQFSNSRSEMNVSTLELGDSALYLCASSLAPGGNNEQFFGPGTRLTVL.

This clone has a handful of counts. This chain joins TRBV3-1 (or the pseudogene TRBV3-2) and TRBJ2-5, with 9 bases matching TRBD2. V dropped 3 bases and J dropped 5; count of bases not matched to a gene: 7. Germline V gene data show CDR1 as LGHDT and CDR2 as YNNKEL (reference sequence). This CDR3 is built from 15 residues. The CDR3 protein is CASSQASGVVETQYF. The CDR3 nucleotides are TGTGCCAGCAGCCAGGCTAGCGGGGTGGTGGAGACCCAGTACTTC.

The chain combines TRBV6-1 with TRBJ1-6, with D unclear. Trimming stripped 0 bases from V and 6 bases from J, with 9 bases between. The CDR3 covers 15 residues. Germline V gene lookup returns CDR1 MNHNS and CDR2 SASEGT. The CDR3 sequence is CASSEAGRTNSPLHF. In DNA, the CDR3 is TGTGCCAGCAGTGAAGCGGGCAGAACTAATTCACCCCTCCACTTT.

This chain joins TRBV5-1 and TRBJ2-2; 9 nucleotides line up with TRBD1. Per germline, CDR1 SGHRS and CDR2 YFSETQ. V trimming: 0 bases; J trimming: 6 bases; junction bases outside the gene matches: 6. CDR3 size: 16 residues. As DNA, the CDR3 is TGCGCCAGCAGCTTGGGACAGGGGGTGATTCCCGGGGAGCTGTTTTTT. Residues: CASSLGQGVIPGELFF.

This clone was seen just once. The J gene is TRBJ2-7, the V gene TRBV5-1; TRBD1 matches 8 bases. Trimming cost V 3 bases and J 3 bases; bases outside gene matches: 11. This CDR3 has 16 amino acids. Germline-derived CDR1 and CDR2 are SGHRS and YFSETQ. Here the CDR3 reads CASSSIDDRGSYEQYF. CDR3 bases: TGCGCCAGCAGCTCCATCGACGACAGGGGCAGCTACGAGCAGTACTTC.

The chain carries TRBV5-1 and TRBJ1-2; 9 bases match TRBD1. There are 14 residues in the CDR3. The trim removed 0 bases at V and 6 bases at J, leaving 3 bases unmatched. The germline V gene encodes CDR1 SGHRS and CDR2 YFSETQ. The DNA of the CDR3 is TGCGCCAGCAGCTTGGGGGACAGGGTAAATGGCTACACCTTC. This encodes CASSLGDRVNGYTF.

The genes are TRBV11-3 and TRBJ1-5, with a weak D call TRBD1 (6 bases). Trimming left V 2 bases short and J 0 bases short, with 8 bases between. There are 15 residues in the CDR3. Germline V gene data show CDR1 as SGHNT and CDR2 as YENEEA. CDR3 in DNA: TGTGCCAGCAGCTTAACAGGGCTTAGCAATCAGCCCCAGCATTTT. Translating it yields CASSLTGLSNQPQHF.

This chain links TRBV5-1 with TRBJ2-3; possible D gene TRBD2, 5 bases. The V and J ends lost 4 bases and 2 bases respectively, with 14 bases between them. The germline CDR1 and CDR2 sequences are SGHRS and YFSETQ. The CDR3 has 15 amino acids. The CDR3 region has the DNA TGCGCCAGCAGCCAAACCCCGGGGAACACAGATACGCAGTATTTT. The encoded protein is CASSQTPGNTDTQYF.

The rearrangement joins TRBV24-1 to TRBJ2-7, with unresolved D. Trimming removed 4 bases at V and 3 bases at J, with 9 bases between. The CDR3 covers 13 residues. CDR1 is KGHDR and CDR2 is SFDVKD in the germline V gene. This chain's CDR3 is CATSDVGHYEQYF. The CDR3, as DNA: TGTGCCACCAGTGACGTGGGCCACTACGAGCAGTACTTC.

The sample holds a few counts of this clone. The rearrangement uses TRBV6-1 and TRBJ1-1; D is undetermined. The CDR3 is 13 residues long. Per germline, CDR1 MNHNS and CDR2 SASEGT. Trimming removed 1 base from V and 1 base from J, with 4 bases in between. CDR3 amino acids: CASSEGPNTEAFF. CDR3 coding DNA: TGTGCCAGCAGTGAAGGGCCGAACACTGAAGCTTTCTTT.

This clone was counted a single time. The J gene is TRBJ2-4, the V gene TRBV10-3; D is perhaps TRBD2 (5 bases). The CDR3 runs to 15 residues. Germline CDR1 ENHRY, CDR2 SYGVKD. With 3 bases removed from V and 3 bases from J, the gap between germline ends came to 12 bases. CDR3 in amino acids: CAISDGELGKNIQYF. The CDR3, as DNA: TGTGCCATCAGTGACGGCGAACTAGGCAAAAACATTCAGTACTTC.

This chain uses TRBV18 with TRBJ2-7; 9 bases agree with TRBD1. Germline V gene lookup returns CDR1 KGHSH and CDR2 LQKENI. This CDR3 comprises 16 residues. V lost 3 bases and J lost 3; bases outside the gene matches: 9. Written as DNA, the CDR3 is TGTGCCAGCTCACCTTCCGGGACAGGGAAAGACTACGAGCAGTACTTC. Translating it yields CASSPSGTGKDYEQYF.

The CDR3 DNA reads TGTGCCAGCAGTTCGATTAACAGGTACGAGCAGTACTTC. Translation gives CASSSINRYEQYF. The rearrangement links TRBV28 to TRBJ2-7; D might be TRBD1 (5 bases). The germline V gene encodes CDR1 MDHEN and CDR2 SYDVKM. CDR3 size: 13 residues. Trimming removed 4 bases from V and 4 bases from J, with 11 bases in between.

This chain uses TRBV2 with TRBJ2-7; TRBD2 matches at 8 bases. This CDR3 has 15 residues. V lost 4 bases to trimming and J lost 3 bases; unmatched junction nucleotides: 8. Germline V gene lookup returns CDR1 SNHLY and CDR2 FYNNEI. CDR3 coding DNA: TGTGCCAGCAGTGCATACGGGGGGGCGAACTACGAGCAGTACTTC. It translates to CASSAYGGANYEQYF. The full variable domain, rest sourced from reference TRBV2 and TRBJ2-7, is EPEVTQTPSHQVTQMGQEVILRCVPISNHLYFYWYRQILGQKVEFLVSFYNNEISEKSEIFDDQFSVERPDGSNFTLKIRSTKLEDSAMYFCASSAYGGANYEQYFGPGTRLTVT.

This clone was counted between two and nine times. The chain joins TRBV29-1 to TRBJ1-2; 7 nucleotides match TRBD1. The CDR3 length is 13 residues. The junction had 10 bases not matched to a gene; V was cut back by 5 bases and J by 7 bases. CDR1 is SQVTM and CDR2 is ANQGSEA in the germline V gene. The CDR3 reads CSVKRQGGVGYTF. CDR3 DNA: TGCAGCGTTAAGCGACAGGGAGGAGTTGGCTACACCTTC.

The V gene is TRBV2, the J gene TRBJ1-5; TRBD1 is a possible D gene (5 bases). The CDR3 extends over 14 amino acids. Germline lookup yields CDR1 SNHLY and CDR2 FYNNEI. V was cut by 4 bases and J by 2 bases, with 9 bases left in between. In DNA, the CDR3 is TGTGCCAGCAGTGGATTAGGGGGCAATCAGCCCCAGCATTTT. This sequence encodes CASSGLGGNQPQHF.

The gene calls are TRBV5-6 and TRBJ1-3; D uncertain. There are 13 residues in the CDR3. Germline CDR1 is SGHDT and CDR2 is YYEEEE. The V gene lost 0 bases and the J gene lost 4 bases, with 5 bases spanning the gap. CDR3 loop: CASSLEEGNTIYF. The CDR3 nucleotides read TGTGCCAGCAGCTTGGAGGAGGGAAACACCATATATTTT.

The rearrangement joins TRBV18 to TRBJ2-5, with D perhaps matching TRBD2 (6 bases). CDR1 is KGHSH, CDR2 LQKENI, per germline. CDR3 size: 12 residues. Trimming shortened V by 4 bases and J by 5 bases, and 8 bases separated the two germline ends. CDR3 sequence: CASSRDWETQYF. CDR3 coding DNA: TGTGCCAGCTCACGGGACTGGGAGACCCAGTACTTC.